A single sample gave rise to the 18 T cell receptor beta chains below, sequenced in a study of metastatic and nonmetastatic thyroid tumors. All patients were treatment-naive before thyroid surgery. MiXCR reprocessed the PCR reads for TCRdb. This table holds some 83,000 clones, around 13% found once. The material sequenced was tumor tissue. The origin of the receptors is a female donor with papillary thyroid cancer or a benign thyroid nodule (not recorded which). Some clones in this sample may be carry-over from other donors' samples.

Ten or more counts support this clone. The chain combines TRBV7-6 with TRBJ2-5; possible D gene TRBD2, 6 bases. Germline CDR1 SGHVS, CDR2 FNYEAQ. This CDR3 contains 14 residues. The ends were cut back, 4 bases at V and 3 bases at J, with 12 bases in the middle. CDR3 amino acids: CASSSGGREETQYF. The CDR3 bases are TGTGCCAGCAGCTCCGGGGGTAGGGAAGAGACCCAGTACTTC.

The chain couples TRBV5-1 to TRBJ2-7; D could derive from TRBD1 or TRBD2 (5 bases each). The CDR3 is 15 residues long. Germline CDR1 reads SGHRS; CDR2 reads YFSETQ. V was clipped by 5 bases and J by 3 bases, with 18 bases between them. The CDR3 reads CASRLARGSYYEQYF. The CDR3 nucleotides read TGCGCCAGCAGATTAGCGAGGGGCTCCTACTACGAGCAGTACTTC.

The rearrangement joins TRBV4-2 to TRBJ1-6; D is possibly TRBD1 (5 bases). V lost 1 base, J lost 5 bases, and 6 bases lay in between. Germline CDR1 and CDR2: LGHNA and YNFKEQ. The CDR3 spans 14 residues. The CDR3, as DNA: TGTGCCAGCAGCCAAGGGGGCGATAATTCACCCCTCCACTTT. This codes for CASSQGGDNSPLHF.

This clone was recorded once. The chain's CDR3 is CASSPTGDAVCYTF. The DNA for the CDR3 is TGCGCCAGCAGCCCGACAGGGGATGCGGTTTGCTACACCTTC. V gene TRBV5-1 combines with J gene TRBJ1-2; 8 positions match TRBD1. The V segment lost 4 bases and the J segment 9 bases; nucleotides outside the gene matches: 11. Germline values: CDR1 SGHRS, CDR2 YFSETQ. This CDR3 contains 14 residues.

At least ten counts were recorded for this clone. In the same sample, other DNA sequences code for this CDR3. V usage is TRBV12-3 or TRBV12-4 and J usage is TRBJ2-3; D gene ambiguous. V shed 1 base and J shed 6 bases, with 2 bases lying between them. The CDR3 runs to 11 residues. The chain's CDR3 is CASSLVDTQYF. The DNA for the CDR3 is TGTGCCAGCAGTTTAGTCGATACGCAGTATTTT.

This clone came up a few times. This may be a read error, as it is one base from a much larger clone. V gene TRBV13 combines with J gene TRBJ1-1, with TRBD1 identical over 10 bases. Germline CDR1 reads PRHDT; CDR2 reads FYEKMQ (reference sequence). Germline trimming cut 5 bases from V and 1 base from J; bases unmatched to any gene: 10. The CDR3 has 17 amino acids. This chain's CDR3 is CASSLGQGWGRNTEAFF. The CDR3, as DNA: TGTGCCAGCAGCCTGGGACAGGGGTGGGGTAGGAACACTGAAGCTTTCTTT.

Points on this clone: This sequence may be a read error, since a much larger clone differs from it by one base. V is TRBV4-2 and J is TRBJ2-3, with 13 bases matching TRBD2. The J segment lost 6 bases and the V segment lost 4 bases, leaving 7 bases of the junction unmatched. The CDR3 totals 16 residues. Germline assignment: CDR1 LGHNA and CDR2 YNFKEQ. CDR3 sequence reads: CASSRGTSGDMDTQYF. The DNA of the CDR3 is TGTGCCAGCAGCCGAGGGACTAGCGGGGACATGGATACGCAGTATTTT.

The sample holds many counts of this clone. The chain combines TRBV5-1 with TRBJ1-4; no definite D call. Germline-derived CDR1 and CDR2 are SGHRS and YFSETQ. V was shortened by 6 bases and J by 0 bases, with 9 bases between the two germline ends. The CDR3 loop spans 14 amino acids. CDR3 sequence (DNA): TGCGCCAGCAAAGATGGGGCAACTAATGAAAAACTGTTTTTT. Amino acids: CASKDGATNEKLFF. The full variable domain, completed using reference TRBV5-1 and TRBJ1-4, is KAGVTQTPRYLIKTRGQQVTLSCSPISGHRSVSWYQQTPGQGLQFLFEYFSETQRNKGNFPGRFSGRQFSNSRSEMNVSTLELGDSALYLCASKDGATNEKLFFGSGTQLSVL.

V usage is TRBV5-4 and J usage is TRBJ2-1; D might be TRBD1 (5 bases). This CDR3 has 16 residues. Between the trimmed V and J ends, which lost 4 bases and 4 bases, there was a span of 18 bases. Germline values: CDR1 SGHNT, CDR2 YYREEE (reference sequence). CDR3 nucleotide sequence: TGTGCCAGCAGCCCAGGATTAGGGGAAAGATACAATGAGCAGTTCTTC. Encoded protein: CASSPGLGERYNEQFF. Using reference TRBV5-4 and TRBJ2-1 for the parts outside the CDR3, the full variable domain is ETGVTQSPTHLIKTRGQQVTLRCSSQSGHNTVSWYQQALGQGPQFIFQYYREEENGRGNFPPRFSGLQFPNYSSELNVNALELDDSALYLCASSPGLGERYNEQFFGPGTRLTVL.

This clone appeared a few times. Since a much larger clone is just one base distant, this may be a read error. The rearrangement links TRBV19 to TRBJ1-4; TRBD1 agrees at 7 bases. The CDR3 covers 13 residues. The germline gives CDR1 LNHDA, CDR2 SQIVND (reference sequence). DNA of the CDR3: TGTGTCAGTAGTTGGACAGGAGGGGAAAAACTGTTTTTT. It encodes CVSSWTGGEKLFF.

This clone was seen a handful of times. Being one base from a much bigger clone, this may be a read error. CDR3 sequence: CATSAIRGSYNEQFF. Here the CDR3 DNA reads TGTGCCACCAGCGCCATTCGGGGCTCCTACAATGAGCAGTTCTTC. V usage is TRBV24-1 and J usage is TRBJ2-1; maybe TRBD2 (5 bases). The CDR3 covers 15 residues. V shed 7 bases and J shed 0 bases, with 12 bases lying between them. Germline CDR1 and CDR2: KGHDR and SFDVKD.

The rearrangement joins TRBV2 to TRBJ1-3, with TRBD1 identical over 9 bases. From germline, CDR1 is SNHLY and CDR2 FYNNEI. The CDR3 is 16 amino acids. The V and J ends lost 11 bases and 0 bases, in that order; junction bases with no gene match: 11. This CDR3 reads CAGTGSLPLSGNTIYF. DNA for the CDR3: TGTGCCGGGACAGGGTCCTTACCACTCTCTGGAAACACCATATATTTT.

This clone was counted at least ten times. The gene calls are TRBV28 and TRBJ1-1; D is possibly TRBD1 (6 bases). Germline V gives CDR1 MDHEN, CDR2 SYDVKM. The CDR3 length is 15 residues. Trimming removed 3 bases at V and 6 bases at J, with 17 bases between. As DNA, the CDR3 is TGTGCCAGCAGTTTCCTCGTAAACAGGGATCCTGAAGCTTTCTTT. Protein: CASSFLVNRDPEAFF. Combining the CDR3 with reference TRBV28 and TRBJ1-1 gives the whole variable domain DVKVTQSSRYLVKRTGEKVFLECVQDMDHENMFWYRQDPGLGLRLIYFSYDVKMKEKGDIPEGYSVSREKKERFSLILESASTNQTSMYLCASSFLVNRDPEAFFGQGTRLTVV.

This clone was recorded at least ten times. V is TRBV28 and J is TRBJ2-5; 9 positions match TRBD2. V shed 8 bases, J shed 1 base, and the junction held 8 bases outside the gene matches. Germline values: CDR1 MDHEN, CDR2 SYDVKM. CDR3 length: 15 residues. CDR3 nucleotide sequence: TGTGCCAGCGGAACTAGCGGGCTCACCCAAGAGACCCAGTACTTC. This translates into CASGTSGLTQETQYF.

This clone was picked up a small number of times. Distinct nucleotide sequences in the sample also encode this CDR3. The CDR3 loop reads CSVEDRTSGSIDTQYF. DNA for the CDR3: TGCAGCGTTGAGGATCGCACTAGCGGGAGTATTGATACGCAGTATTTT. V usage is TRBV29-1 and J usage is TRBJ2-3; 11 bases are a match to TRBD2. The germline CDR1 and CDR2 sequences are SQVTM and ANQGSEA. V shed 3 bases, J shed 6 bases, and the junction held 11 bases outside the gene matches. This CDR3 is built from 16 residues.

In its sample, this clone was seen many times. The rearrangement uses TRBV20-1 and TRBJ1-5; D is unclear. This CDR3 has 13 amino acids. Germline values: CDR1 DFQATT, CDR2 SNEGSKA (reference sequence). V was shortened by 2 bases and J by 7 bases, with 12 bases between the two germline ends. The CDR3 DNA sequence: TGCAGTGCTAGAACCGTGGGAGGGCAGCCCCAGCATTTT. This gives the protein CSARTVGGQPQHF.

Ten or more counts support this clone. The chain joins TRBV6-5 to TRBJ1-1; D might be TRBD1 (6 bases). The V end was cut by 2 bases, the J end by 2 bases, with 9 bases between. The CDR3 sequence is 14 residues long. Germline V gives CDR1 MNHEY, CDR2 SVGAGI. As DNA, the CDR3 is TGTGCCAGCAGTTACGCGGGACACAACACTGAAGCTTTCTTT. Encoded protein: CASSYAGHNTEAFF.

This clone was found many times. The V call is TRBV6-1, the J call TRBJ1-3; no firm D call. The CDR3 has 14 amino acids. The germline CDR1 and CDR2 sequences are MNHNS and SASEGT. The V end was cut by 6 bases, the J end by 4 bases, with 13 bases between. CDR3 in DNA: TGTGCCAGCAGCCTCGCAGTGCTCGGAAACACCATATATTTT. Protein sequence: CASSLAVLGNTIYF.